The 17 T cell receptor beta chains below all came from one sample that was sequenced in a study of OX40 agonist ivuxolimab in advanced cancers. Sequenced by immunoSEQ multiplex PCR; TCRdb stores in-frame clones only, minus some. Among about 44,000 clones listed, 75% to 90% were seen once. This specimen was CD4+ or CD8+ T cells sorted from blood, taken in a trial of the OX40 agonist ivuxolimab. These receptors were obtained from an adult with an advanced solid tumor such as melanoma, head and neck, liver or kidney cancer.

The chain carries TRBV6-6 and TRBJ2-5; no clear D. The V gene's germline CDR1 is MNHNY and CDR2 SVGAGI (reference sequence). V was clipped by 6 bases and J by 5 bases, with 4 bases between them. The CDR3 contains 10 residues. This chain's CDR3 is CASRRETQYF. The DNA for the CDR3 is TGTGCCAGCAGGCGGGAGACCCAGTACTTC.

The chain joins TRBV7-2 to TRBJ2-6; D unclear. Germline CDR1 reads SGHTA; CDR2 reads FQGNSA. The CDR3 length is 17 residues. Trimming left V 5 bases short and J 4 bases short, with 18 bases between. In DNA form, the CDR3 reads TGTGCCAGCAGCCCCCCGCATTCCTCGAGAGGGGCCAACGTCCTGACTTTC. As protein: CASSPPHSSRGANVLTF. The full variable domain, completed using reference TRBV7-2 and TRBJ2-6, is GAGVSQSPSNKVTEKGKDVELRCDPISGHTALYWYRQSLGQGLEFLIYFQGNSAPDKSGLPSDRFSAERTGGSVSTLTIQRTQQEDSAVYLCASSPPHSSRGANVLTFGAGSRLTVL.

This CDR3 is CASMGGTGYTF. The CDR3 DNA is TGTGCCAGCATGGGGGGGACTGGCTACACCTTC. The chain has TRBV2 and TRBJ1-2; maybe TRBD1 (5 bases). The V end was cut by 7 bases, the J end by 7 bases, with 10 bases between. The length of the CDR3 is 11 residues. Germline CDR1 reads SNHLY; CDR2 reads FYNNEI.

Remarks on this clone: The junction differs from germline at one of its ends, possibly a read error. V is TRBV5-1 and J is TRBJ2-7; 8 bases map to TRBD1. The CDR3 spans 15 residues. Per the germline V gene, CDR1 is SGHRS and CDR2 is YFSETQ. The CDR3 sequence: CASSFVRTGSYEQYF. CDR3 DNA: TGTGCCAGCAGCTTTGTCAGGACAGGGTCCTACGAGCAGTACTTC.

The gene calls are TRBV19 and TRBJ1-5; D is ambiguous. V was pared by 8 bases and J by 0 bases, with 11 bases between. CDR1 and CDR2 (germline): LNHDA, SQIVND (reference sequence). The CDR3 has 14 residues. CDR3 sequence: CASREGVSNQPQHF. CDR3 in DNA: TGTGCCAGTCGGGAGGGAGTTAGCAATCAGCCCCAGCATTTT. Full variable domain (rest looked up from reference TRBV19 and TRBJ1-5): DGGITQSPKYLFRKEGQNVTLSCEQNLNHDAMYWYRQDPGQGLRLIYYSQIVNDFQKGDIAEGYSVSREKKESFPLTVTSAQKNPTAFYLCASREGVSNQPQHFGDGTRLSIL.

In its sample, this clone was seen a few times. This chain links TRBV7-2 with TRBJ1-6; tentative D call: TRBD1 (6 bases). This CDR3 is 14 amino acids long. CDR1 SGHTA and CDR2 FQGNSA come from the germline V gene. V was pared by 2 bases and J by 6 bases, with 8 bases between. CDR3 DNA: TGTGCCAGCAGCTTAAGCAGGGGTAATTCACCCCTCCACTTT. This translates into CASSLSRGNSPLHF.

This sequence joins TRBV28 and TRBJ2-2; D possibly corresponds to TRBD1 (6 bases). The CDR3 totals 16 residues. With 6 bases removed from V and 2 bases from J, the gap between germline ends came to 16 bases. Germline V gives CDR1 MDHEN, CDR2 SYDVKM. The CDR3 sequence: CASSRPRGFNTGELFF. The CDR3, as DNA: TGTGCCAGCAGCCGCCCCAGGGGATTCAACACCGGGGAGCTGTTTTTT.

This sequence joins TRBV19 and TRBJ1-3, with D perhaps matching TRBD1 (5 bases). The CDR3 is 16 amino acids. V lost 5 bases to trimming and J lost 0 bases, with 14 bases between them. Germline-derived CDR1 and CDR2 are LNHDA and SQIVND (reference sequence). The CDR3 bases are TGTGCCAGTAGTCCTCGGGAGGGGATCTCTGGAAACACCATATATTTT. Translating gives CASSPREGISGNTIYF.

The chain uses TRBV6-5 and TRBJ2-2; a possible D gene is TRBD1 (7 bases). The CDR3 sequence is 14 residues long. Germline CDR1 and CDR2: MNHEY and SVGAGI. With 4 bases removed from V and 5 bases from J, the gap between germline ends came to 11 bases. CDR3 region: CASSSSGGTGELFF. The CDR3 DNA is TGTGCCAGCAGTTCATCAGGGGGGACCGGGGAGCTGTTTTTT.

The chain has TRBV5-1 and TRBJ2-4, with D possibly being TRBD1 or TRBD2 (5 bases each). The germline V gene has CDR1 SGHRS and CDR2 YFSETQ. The V end lost 2 bases, the J end lost 5 bases, and 11 bases lay between the germline ends. The CDR3 has 14 amino acids. CDR3 protein: CASSLAGTQNIQYF. CDR3 in DNA: TGCGCCAGCAGCTTAGCCGGGACCCAAAACATTCAGTACTTC.

The chain uses TRBV30 and TRBJ1-1; possible D gene TRBD1, 6 bases. V was clipped by 5 bases and J by 5 bases, with 15 bases between them. Germline lookup yields CDR1 GTSNPN and CDR2 SVGIG (reference sequence). This CDR3 comprises 13 residues. As DNA, the CDR3 is TGTGCCTGGGGGGACACTCTAAGGACTGAAGCTTTCTTT. It specifies CAWGDTLRTEAFF. Full variable domain (missing parts from reference TRBV30 and TRBJ1-1): SQTIHQWPATLVQPVGSPLSLECTVEGTSNPNLYWYRQAAGRGLQLLFYSVGIGQISSEVPQNLSASRPQDRQFILSSKKLLLSDSGFYLCAWGDTLRTEAFFGQGTRLTVV.

This chain uses TRBV5-1 with TRBJ2-5, with D tentatively TRBD1 (6 bases). The J call may be faulty, since TRBJ2-7 better matches the DNA end. Germline loops: CDR1 SGHRS, CDR2 YFSETQ. This CDR3 has 15 residues. The CDR3 sequence: CASSLGDRTSYEQYF. The CDR3 DNA is TGCGCCAGCAGCTTGGGTGACAGGACCTCCTACGAGCAGTACTTC.

The V and J genes are TRBV14 and TRBJ2-7; the D is unclear. The CDR3 sequence is 15 residues long. CDR1 SGHDN and CDR2 FVKESK come from the germline V gene. Between the trimmed V and J ends, which lost 1 base and 0 bases, there was a span of 10 bases. The CDR3 loop reads CASSQVNANSYEQYF. CDR3 DNA sequence: TGTGCCAGCAGCCAAGTTAACGCTAACTCCTACGAGCAGTACTTC.

The J gene is TRBJ1-2, the V gene TRBV28; unclear D gene. V gave up 0 bases and J gave up 4 bases, with 12 bases separating them. There are 15 residues in the CDR3. Germline CDR1 and CDR2: MDHEN and SYDVKM. Here the CDR3 DNA reads TGTGCCAGCAGTTTATGGGGCCCAACTGGCTATGGCTACACCTTC. It translates to CASSLWGPTGYGYTF.

By share, this clone ranks as medium-sized (0.01 to 0.1%). The chain employs TRBV16 and TRBJ1-1, with D maybe TRBD1 (6 bases). This CDR3 spans 14 amino acids. In germline, CDR1 is KGHSY, CDR2 FQNENV. V gave up 5 bases and J gave up 8 bases, with 18 bases separating them. This CDR3 reads CASSTLQGSHEAFF. CDR3 nucleotides: TGTGCCAGCAGCACTTTACAGGGAAGCCACGAAGCTTTCTTT.

A single count supports this clone. The CDR3 sequence: CASSYTGTGAFF. In DNA, the CDR3 is TGTGCCAGCAGCTACACCGGGACAGGGGCTTTCTTT. The chain joins TRBV2 to TRBJ1-1, with 9 positions matching TRBD1. The CDR3 covers 12 residues. Losses at the gene ends were 6 bases for V and 11 bases for J; bases not matched to a gene: 7. The germline CDR1 and CDR2 sequences are SNHLY and FYNNEI.

This clone was seen a single time. V gene TRBV23-1 combines with J gene TRBJ1-2, with 7 nucleotides matching TRBD1. TRBV23-1 is labeled an ORF, and its function is uncertain. V shed 7 bases and J 0 bases; nucleotides not matched to a gene: 8. This CDR3 contains 15 residues. For the CDR3, the DNA is TGCGCCAGCAACCCGCGGACAGGTCCTAACTATGGCTACACCTTC. This codes for CASNPRTGPNYGYTF.